Shown below are 2 T cell receptor beta chains from a single sample sequenced in a study of cytomegalovirus exposure and HLA in healthy donors. Profiled with immunoSEQ multiplex PCR; TCRdb holds only in-frame clones, not every one. The sample lists some 140,000 clones; approximately 84% were seen once. What was sequenced was PBMCs. These receptors all come from a young man in good health and CMV-seropositive.

In this sample, this clone turned up once. The chain couples TRBV9 to TRBJ2-3; TRBD2 might be the D (5 bases). The germline V gene has CDR1 SGDLS and CDR2 YYNGEE. V was trimmed by 0 bases and J by 0 bases, leaving 8 bases between them. The CDR3 extends over 15 amino acids. The CDR3 region has the DNA TGTGCCAGCAGCGTAGGGGAGCTTAGCACAGATACGCAGTATTTT. Residues: CASSVGELSTDTQYF.

The genes are TRBV27 and TRBJ1-2, with 7 bases matching TRBD1. The CDR3 contains 15 residues. V dropped 4 bases and J dropped 7; count of bases not matched to a gene: 12. The germline V gene encodes CDR1 MNHEY and CDR2 SMNVEV (reference sequence). This CDR3 reads CASSSLAGGLLGYTF. The DNA of the CDR3 is TGTGCCAGCAGTTCCTTGGCAGGGGGACTCCTTGGCTACACCTTC.